Listed below are T cell receptor beta chains from one sample, sequenced in a study of OX40 agonist ivuxolimab in advanced cancers. This table comes from immunoSEQ multiplex PCR, and its TCRdb copy is limited to in-frame clones, with some not included. The table has tens of thousands of clones, around four fifths seen once. The material sequenced was CD4+ or CD8+ T cells sorted from blood, taken in a trial of the OX40 agonist ivuxolimab. The receptors here all came from an adult with an advanced solid tumor such as melanoma, head and neck, liver or kidney cancer. Each CDR3 is given with its conserved first and last residue. The order of the fields is D gene, clone size, J gene, V gene, CDR3 DNA, CDR3 protein. D genes are given only for firm matches. Rows give clone size only sometimes, using once, few, many, or a class for an expanded clone.

.,once,TRBJ2-5,TRBV5-1,TGCGCCAGCAGCTTGGCCGTGGGGACCCAGTACTTC,CASSLAVGTQYF
.,.,TRBJ1-2,TRBV5-1,TGCGCCAGCAGGTTACAGGTTTCTAACTATGGCTACACCTTC,CASRLQVSNYGYTF
.,.,TRBJ2-7,TRBV27,TGTGCCAGCAGTTTATTCCAGGGGAAGCGAGCGGGCTACGAGCAGTACTTC,CASSLFQGKRAGYEQYF
TRBD1,.,TRBJ1-5,TRBV4-3,TGCGCCAGCAGCCATTCCGGGACAGGGGTAGATCAGCCCCAGCATTTT,CASSHSGTGVDQPQHF
.,once,TRBJ1-5,TRBV19,TGTGCCAGCCGTTACAGCAATCAGCCCCAGCATTTT,CASRYSNQPQHF
.,.,TRBJ1-2,TRBV6-6,TGTGCCAGCAGTTACTCGAGTCAGGCCTATGGCTACACCTTC,CASSYSSQAYGYTF
TRBD1,.,TRBJ1-2,TRBV19,TGTGCCAGTAGGGGGACAGGGTACATGTTTATGCGCTACACCTTC,CASRGTGYMFMRYTF
.,.,TRBJ1-4,TRBV30,TGTGCCTGGTCGGAGGAAAAACTGTTTTTT,CAWSEEKLFF
.,.,TRBJ2-1,TRBV30,TGTGCCTGGGACCAGGATCCGAAAGGGACCCGAATGAGTGAGCAGTTCTTC,CAWDQDPKGTRMSEQFF
TRBD1,.,TRBJ1-5,TRBV27,TGTGCCAGCAGTCAGGGGGATCAGCCCCAGCATTTT,CASSQGDQPQHF
TRBD1,.,TRBJ2-2,TRBV28,TGTGCCAGCAAGGGGACAGGGGGCGCTTCGAACACCGGGGAGCTGTTTTTT,CASKGTGGASNTGELFF
.,.,TRBJ2-7,TRBV7-3,TGTGCCAGCAGCTTAGAAGGGGCCGAGCAGTACTTC,CASSLEGAEQYF
.,.,TRBJ1-1,TRBV7-3,TGTGCCAGCAGCTCCCAAAGGATGAGTAGGGCCCAGGGCACTGAAGCTTTCTTT,CASSSQRMSRAQGTEAFF
TRBD2,few,TRBJ2-7,TRBV6-5,TGTGCCAGCAGTTACTCCTTAGCGGGGGCCTACGAGCAGTACTTC,CASSYSLAGAYEQYF
.,.,TRBJ2-7,TRBV2,TGTGCCAGCAGTGAAGGGGACCGCCGGGACGAGCAGTACTTC,CASSEGDRRDEQYF
.,few,TRBJ1-1,TRBV12-5,TGTGCTAGTGGTTTGGATGTTCGGCGGGACACTGAAGCTTTCTTT,CASGLDVRRDTEAFF
TRBD1,.,TRBJ1-4,TRBV18,TGTGCCAGCTCACCGACCGGGACAGGGAATGAAAAACTGTTTTTT,CASSPTGTGNEKLFF
.,once,TRBJ1-5,TRBV7-3,TGTGCCAGCAGCTCCCGTGGGGATCAGCCCCAGCATTTT,CASSSRGDQPQHF
TRBD1,few,TRBJ1-1,TRBV5-1,TGCGCCAGCAGCCTGGAGGGACAGGGAAAAAACACTGAAGCTTTCTTT,CASSLEGQGKNTEAFF
.,.,TRBJ1-3,TRBV7-9,TGTGCCAGCAGCTTAGGCGGAAGTACTATTCACTCTGGAAACACCATATATTTT,CASSLGGSTIHSGNTIYF
TRBD1,.,TRBJ2-3,TRBV6-5,TGTGCCAGCAGCCCCGGGACAGGGTCTCTAACGCAGTATTTT,CASSPGTGSLTQYF
TRBD1,.,TRBJ2-7,TRBV30,TGTGCCTGGAGGAACTCTTGGACTCACCGGGACAGGGATATGGTATACTTC,CAWRNSWTHRDRDMVYF